This is a list of T cell receptor beta chains from one sample in a study of T cells expressing NK-cell markers. TCRdb reprocessed the 5' RACE reads and keeps a single row for each CDR3 protein, giving no DNA. This table holds 550,000 to 600,000 distinct CDR3 sequences. Material for sequencing was blood T cells: a sorted CD56 or NKG2C T cell subset, CD4+ or CD8+ T cells, or bulk PBMC T cells (not recorded which). The receptors shown here come from a man aged 18 to 30 in good health. The CDR3 runs from the conserved cysteine through the conserved F or W.

CDR3: CASSQGLESVNEQFF; V: TRBV3-1; J: TRBJ2-1
CDR3: CASSEWGDLTGEAFF; V: TRBV5-1; J: TRBJ1-1
CDR3: CASSFYPPNTGELFF; V: TRBV27; J: TRBJ2-2
CDR3: CASSNGQSGGPGGTDTQYF; V: TRBV6-1; J: TRBJ2-3
CDR3: CASSVQGTSHGYTF; V: TRBV2; J: TRBJ1-2
CDR3: CASSKDRDAYGYTF; V: TRBV27; J: TRBJ1-2
CDR3: CASSPIPGQGPASPLHF; V: TRBV5-5; J: TRBJ1-6
CDR3: CASSPARTESQETQYF; V: TRBV7-9; J: TRBJ2-5
CDR3: CASTEIRETGAEAFF; V: TRBV12-3/TRBV12-4; J: TRBJ1-1
CDR3: CASSSSPDRAYEQYF; V: TRBV5-1; J: TRBJ2-7
CDR3: CASRRETNYGYTF; V: TRBV18; J: TRBJ1-2